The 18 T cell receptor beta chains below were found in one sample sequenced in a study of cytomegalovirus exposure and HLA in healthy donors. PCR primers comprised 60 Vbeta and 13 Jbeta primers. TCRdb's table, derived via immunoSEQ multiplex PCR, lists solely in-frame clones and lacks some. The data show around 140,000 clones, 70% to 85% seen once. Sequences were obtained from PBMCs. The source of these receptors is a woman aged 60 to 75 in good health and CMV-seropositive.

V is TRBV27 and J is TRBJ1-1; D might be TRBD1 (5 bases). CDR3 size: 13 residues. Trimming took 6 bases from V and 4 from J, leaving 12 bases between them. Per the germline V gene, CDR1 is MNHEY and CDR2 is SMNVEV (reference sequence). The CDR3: CASSQGGITEAFF. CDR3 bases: TGTGCCAGCAGCCAGGGAGGGATCACTGAAGCTTTCTTT.

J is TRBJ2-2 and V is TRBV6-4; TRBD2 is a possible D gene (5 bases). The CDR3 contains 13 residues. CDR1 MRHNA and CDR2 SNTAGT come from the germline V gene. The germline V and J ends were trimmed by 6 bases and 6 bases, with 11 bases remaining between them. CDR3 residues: CASRPTRSGELFF. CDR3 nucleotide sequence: TGTGCCAGCAGACCCACTAGATCCGGGGAGCTGTTTTTT.

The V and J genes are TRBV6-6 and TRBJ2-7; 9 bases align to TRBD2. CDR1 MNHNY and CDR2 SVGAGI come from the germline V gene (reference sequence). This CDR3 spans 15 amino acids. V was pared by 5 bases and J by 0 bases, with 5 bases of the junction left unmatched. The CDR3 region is CASSPSGDSSYEQYF. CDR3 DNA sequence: TGTGCCAGCAGTCCTAGCGGGGACAGCTCCTACGAGCAGTACTTC.

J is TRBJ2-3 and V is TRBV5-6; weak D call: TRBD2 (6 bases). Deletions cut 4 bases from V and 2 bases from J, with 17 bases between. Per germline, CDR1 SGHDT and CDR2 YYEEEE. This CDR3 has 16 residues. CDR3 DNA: TGTGCCAGCAGCCCACCGGGCTGGGGGGTCACAGATACGCAGTATTTT. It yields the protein CASSPPGWGVTDTQYF.

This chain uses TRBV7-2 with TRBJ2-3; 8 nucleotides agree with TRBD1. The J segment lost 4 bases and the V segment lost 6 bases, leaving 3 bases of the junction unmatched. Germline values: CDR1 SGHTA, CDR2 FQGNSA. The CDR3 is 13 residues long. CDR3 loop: CASRGQGPDTQYF. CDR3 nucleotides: TGTGCCAGCAGAGGACAGGGCCCAGATACGCAGTATTTT.

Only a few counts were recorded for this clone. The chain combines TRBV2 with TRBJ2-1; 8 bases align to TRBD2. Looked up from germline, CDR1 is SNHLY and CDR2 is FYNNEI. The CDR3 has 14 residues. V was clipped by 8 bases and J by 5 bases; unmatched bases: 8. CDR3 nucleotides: TGTGCCAGCCGCGGACTAGCAAACCACAATGAGCAGTTCTTC. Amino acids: CASRGLANHNEQFF.

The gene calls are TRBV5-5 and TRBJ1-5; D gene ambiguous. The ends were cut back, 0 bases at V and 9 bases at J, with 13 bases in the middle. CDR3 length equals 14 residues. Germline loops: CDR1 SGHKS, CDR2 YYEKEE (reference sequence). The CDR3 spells CASSLVAGRPPQHF. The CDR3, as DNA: TGTGCCAGCAGCTTGGTGGCAGGCCGGCCGCCCCAGCATTTT. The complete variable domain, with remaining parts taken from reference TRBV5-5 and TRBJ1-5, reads DAGVTQSPTHLIKTRGQQVTLRCSPISGHKSVSWYQQVLGQGPQFIFQYYEKEERGRGNFPDRFSARQFPNYSSELNVNALLLGDSALYLCASSLVAGRPPQHFGDGTRLSIL.

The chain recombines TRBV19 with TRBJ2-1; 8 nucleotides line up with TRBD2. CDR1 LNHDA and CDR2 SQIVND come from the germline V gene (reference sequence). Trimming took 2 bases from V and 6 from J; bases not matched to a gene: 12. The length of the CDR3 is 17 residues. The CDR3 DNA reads TGTGCCAGTAGTATATGGGGGGTCTCAGCGGGAGTCAATGAGCAGTTCTTC. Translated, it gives CASSIWGVSAGVNEQFF.

DNA of the CDR3: TGTGCCAGCAGCGAGTTTTCGGGCACTGAAGCTTTCTTT. Its protein product is CASSEFSGTEAFF. V and J are TRBV7-9 and TRBJ1-1; D is uncertain. Germline CDR1 reads SEHNR; CDR2 reads FQNEAQ (reference sequence). The V end lost 5 bases, the J end lost 4 bases, and 11 bases lay between the germline ends. CDR3 length equals 13 residues.

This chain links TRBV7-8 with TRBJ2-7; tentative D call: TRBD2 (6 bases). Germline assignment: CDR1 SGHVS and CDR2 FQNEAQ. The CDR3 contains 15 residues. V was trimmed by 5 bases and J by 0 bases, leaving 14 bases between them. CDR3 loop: CASSPRDWSSYEQYF. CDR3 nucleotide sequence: TGTGCCAGCAGCCCCCGGGACTGGAGCTCCTACGAGCAGTACTTC. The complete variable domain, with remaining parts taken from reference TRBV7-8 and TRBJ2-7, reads GAGVSQSPRYKVAKRGQDVALRCDPISGHVSLFWYQQALGQGPEFLTYFQNEAQLDKSGLPSDRFFAERPEGSVSTLKIQRTQQEDSAVYLCASSPRDWSSYEQYFGPGTRLTVT.

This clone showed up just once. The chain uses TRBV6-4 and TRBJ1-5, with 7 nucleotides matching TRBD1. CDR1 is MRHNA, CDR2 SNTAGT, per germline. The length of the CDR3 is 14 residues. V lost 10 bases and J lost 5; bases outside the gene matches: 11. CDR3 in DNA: TGTGCCACCCACCGGGACAGTTCTTATCAGCCCCAGCATTTT. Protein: CATHRDSSYQPQHF.

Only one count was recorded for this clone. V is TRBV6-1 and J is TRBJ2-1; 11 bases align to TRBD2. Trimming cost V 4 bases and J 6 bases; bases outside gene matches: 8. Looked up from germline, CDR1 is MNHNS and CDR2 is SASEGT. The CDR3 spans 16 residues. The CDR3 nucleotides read TGTGCCAGCAGTGGGGCTTCTAGCGGGAGGAGCAATGAGCAGTTCTTC. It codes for CASSGASSGRSNEQFF.

The CDR3 sequence is CASSFGTSGRNTGELFF. In nucleotides, the CDR3 is TGTGCCAGCAGTTTCGGGACTAGCGGGCGTAACACCGGGGAGCTGTTTTTT. The chain carries TRBV28 and TRBJ2-2, with 12 bases that match TRBD2. In germline, CDR1 is MDHEN, CDR2 SYDVKM. The CDR3 covers 17 residues. V gave up 3 bases and J gave up 2 bases; unmatched junction bases: 4.

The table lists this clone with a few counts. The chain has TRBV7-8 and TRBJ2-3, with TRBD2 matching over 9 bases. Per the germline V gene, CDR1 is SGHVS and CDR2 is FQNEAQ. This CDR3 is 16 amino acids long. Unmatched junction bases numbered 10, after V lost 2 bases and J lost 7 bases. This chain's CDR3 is CASSLQIAGGPHTQYF. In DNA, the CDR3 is TGTGCCAGCAGCTTACAGATCGCGGGAGGGCCCCATACGCAGTATTTT.

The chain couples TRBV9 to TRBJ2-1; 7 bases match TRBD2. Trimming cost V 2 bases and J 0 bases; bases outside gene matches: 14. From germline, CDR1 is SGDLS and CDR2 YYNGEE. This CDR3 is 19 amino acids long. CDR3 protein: CASSVGSGLGGSSYNEQFF. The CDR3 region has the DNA TGTGCCAGCAGCGTTGGGTCTGGGCTAGGCGGGAGCTCCTACAATGAGCAGTTCTTC.

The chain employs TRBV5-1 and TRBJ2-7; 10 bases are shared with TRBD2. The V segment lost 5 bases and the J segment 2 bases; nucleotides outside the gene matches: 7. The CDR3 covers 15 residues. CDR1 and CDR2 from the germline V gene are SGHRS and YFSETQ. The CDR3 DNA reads TGCGCCAGCAGTTCCGGACTAGCGGAACCCTACGAGCAGTACTTC. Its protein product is CASSSGLAEPYEQYF.

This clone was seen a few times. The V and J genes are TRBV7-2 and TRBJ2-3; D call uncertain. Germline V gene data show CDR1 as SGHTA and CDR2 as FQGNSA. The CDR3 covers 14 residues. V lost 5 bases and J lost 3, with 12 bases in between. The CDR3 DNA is TGTGCCAGCAGCCAAAGGATGACTACAGATACGCAGTATTTT. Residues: CASSQRMTTDTQYF. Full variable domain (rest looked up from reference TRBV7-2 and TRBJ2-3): GAGVSQSPSNKVTEKGKDVELRCDPISGHTALYWYRQSLGQGLEFLIYFQGNSAPDKSGLPSDRFSAERTGGSVSTLTIQRTQQEDSAVYLCASSQRMTTDTQYFGPGTRLTVL.

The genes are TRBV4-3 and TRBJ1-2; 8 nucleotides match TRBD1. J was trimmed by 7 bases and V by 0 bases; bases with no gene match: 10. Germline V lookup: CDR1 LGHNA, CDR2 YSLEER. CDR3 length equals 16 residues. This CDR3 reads CASSQDRTGLYGGYTF. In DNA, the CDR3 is TGCGCCAGCAGCCAAGACCGGACAGGGTTGTACGGTGGCTACACCTTC.